The T cell receptor beta chain under discussion was sequenced for a study of blood T cell repertoires in COVID-19. Across the study: Material from acute and convalescent COVID-19 was sourced from the United States, Italy and Spain.

Germline CDR1 SGDLS, CDR2 YYNGEE. V was cut by 0 bases and J by 3 bases, with 10 bases left in between. The CDR3 loop spans 15 amino acids. Assay used: immunoSEQ multiplex PCR; TCRdb lists only in-frame clones, some missing. The sample lists fewer than 350,000 clones; around 86% were seen once. The receptor was derived from a man aged 40-55 years with active or convalescent COVID-19. The material sequenced was peripheral blood. The chain links TRBV9 to TRBJ1-3; D gene ambiguous. The CDR3 here is CASSVGMSGGNTIYF. As DNA, the CDR3 is TGTGCCAGCAGCGTAGGGATGAGCGGTGGAAACACCATATATTTT.